This T cell receptor beta chain stems from a study of beta chain features in type 1 diabetes. Study-wide findings and caveats: High TCR expression in some cells could lead to their over-representation in cDNA sequencing. In every one of the four CD4+ subsets, TCRB CDR3s were moderately but significantly shorter in Type 1 diabetes patients.

Germline CDR1 is SEHNR and CDR2 is FQNEAQ (reference sequence). Trimming shortened V by 4 bases and J by 2 bases, and 2 bases separated the two germline ends. The CDR3 has 11 amino acids. Sorting with CD45RO/CCR7/CD25/CD127/CD95/CD27 yielded naive, central memory, regulatory and stem-like memory CD4+ cells. Sequencing targeted expressed TCRB transcripts, as all isolated RNA had been reverse transcribed. Naive, central memory and regulatory T cell samples averaged around 3.8 million reads. Sequenced by immunoSEQ multiplex PCR; TCRdb stores in-frame clones only, minus some. This table holds around 130,000 clones, approximately 9% found once. As regards this clone: The target antigen is unknown.

Sequenced material: central memory CD4+ T cells from blood. The sequence came from a man aged 30 to 45 with type 1 diabetes. This chain uses TRBV7-9 with TRBJ2-5, with D hard to call. CDR3 loop: CASSSQETQYF. As DNA, the CDR3 is TGTGCCAGCAGCTCACAAGAGACCCAGTACTTC.